The following is a T cell receptor (beta chain) sequence with its context. The antigen remains unidentified. Compared with germline, one end of the junction differs, possibly owing to a read error. Library construction for TCR beta used iRepertoire HTBI primers and Arm-PCR of CDR3 regions. TCRdb redid the calling of the multiplex PCR reads with MiXCR, one entry per CDR3 protein. The data hold hundreds of thousands of distinct CDR3 sequences, with less than 25% observed a single time. This entry comes from a study of regulatory T cells in long-lasting Graves disease. Study in general: Persistence in Graves' disease denoted antithyroid drug use beyond 5 years alongside positive TSH receptor antibodies. Regarding the study as a whole: There were preferences for TRBV28, TRBJ1-2 and TRBJ2-5 in persistent disease. Persistent patients shared more public clonotypes (around 2,500) than newly diagnosed patients (966).

Time point noted: persistent/refractory GD, antithyroid drugs over 5 years with positive TRAb. The TCR library used RNA extracted from PBMCs. The CDR3 is made up of 16 amino acids. Germline CDR1 reads SGHAT; CDR2 reads FQNNGV. The clonotype was recovered from a female donor with Graves disease. Sequencing used peripheral blood mononuclear cells (PBMCs), obtained when the disease was refractory, from a patient treated with antithyroid drugs. The V call is TRBV11-2, the J call TRBJ2-2, with D maybe TRBD2 (5 bases). In nucleotides, the CDR3 is TGTGCCAGCAGCGGACTCGGTCAGACGAACACCGGGGAGCCGTTTTTT. This codes for CASSGLGQTNTGEPFF.